Listed below are T cell receptor beta chains from one sample, sequenced in a study of glioma-infiltrating T cells after dendritic cell vaccination. Repertoires were generated with immunoSEQ multiplex PCR, while TCRdb's copy carries only in-frame clones and drops some. Of 80,000 to 95,000 clones in the sample, 85% were seen once. Sequencing was performed on blood, taken before dendritic cell vaccination. The receptors stem from a human donor with glioblastoma. CDR3s include the opening cysteine and the closing phenylalanine or tryptophan. A D gene is named only where the DNA matches it firmly.

V gene	D gene	J gene	CDR3 protein	CDR3 DNA
TRBV5-4	TRBD2	TRBJ2-3	CAHGRDRQYF	TGTGCTCATGGGAGGGACCGGCAGTATTTT
TRBV2	TRBD2	TRBJ2-7	CASRGGTSGSYEQYF	TGTGCCAGCAGGGGTGGGACTAGCGGGAGTTACGAGCAGTACTTC
TRBV2	-	TRBJ2-3	CASGGGGWDTQYF	TGTGCCAGCGGAGGGGGGGGATGGGATACGCAGTATTTT
TRBV13	-	TRBJ1-1	CASSFLTRNTEAFF	TGTGCCAGCAGCTTCCTGACAAGGAACACTGAAGCTTTCTTT
TRBV27	-	TRBJ2-7	CASSSTWATYEQYF	TGTGCCAGCAGTTCCACCTGGGCGACCTACGAGCAGTACTTC
TRBV25-1	-	TRBJ1-4	CASSEQGTTNEKLFF	TGTGCCAGCAGTGAGCAGGGGACGACTAATGAAAAACTGTTTTTT
TRBV2	-	TRBJ2-5	CVSSEEGSDQETQYF	TGTGTCAGCAGTGAAGAAGGAAGCGACCAAGAGACCCAGTACTTC
TRBV28	-	TRBJ1-2	CASSLTGYGYTF	TGTGCCAGCAGTTTGACGGGCTATGGCTACACCTTC
TRBV29-1	-	TRBJ2-7	CSASTGEVRDEQYF	TGCAGCGCATCTACAGGTGAAGTTCGGGACGAGCAGTACTTC
TRBV4-2	-	TRBJ1-1	CASSQDATGGGGTEAFF	TGTGCCAGCAGCCAAGATGCCACGGGTGGGGGGGGCACTGAAGCTTTCTTT
TRBV5-1	-	TRBJ1-1	CASSLTSGQANTEAFF	TGCGCCAGCAGCTTGACTTCTGGGCAGGCTAACACTGAAGCTTTCTTT
TRBV16	-	TRBJ1-3	CASSQSSRTSGNTIYF	TGTGCCAGCAGCCAATCGTCCAGGACTTCGGGAAACACCATATATTTT
TRBV5-6	-	TRBJ1-2	CASSLGQPSRGYTF	TGTGCCAGCAGTCTTGGACAGCCCTCTCGGGGCTACACCTTC
TRBV5-1	-	TRBJ1-2	CASSLSGREDGYTF	TGCGCCAGCAGCTTGTCGGGTAGGGAGGATGGCTACACCTTC
TRBV5-3	-	TRBJ2-3	CARSPRGGITDTQYF	TGTGCCAGAAGCCCTCGAGGAGGGATCACAGATACGCAGTATTTT